This entry lists 23 T cell receptor beta chains sequenced from one sample in a study of OX40 agonist ivuxolimab in advanced cancers. Sequencing used immunoSEQ multiplex PCR; TCRdb keeps in-frame clones, though not all of them. The table includes about 42,000 clones, roughly 90% detected once. The specimen comprised CD4+ or CD8+ T cells sorted from blood, sampled in a trial of the OX40 agonist ivuxolimab. The receptors were sampled from an adult with an advanced solid tumor such as melanoma, head and neck, liver or kidney cancer.

This chain connects TRBV19 to TRBJ1-1; D gene uncertain. Germline CDR1 reads LNHDA; CDR2 reads SQIVND (reference sequence). This CDR3 is built from 17 residues. V was pared by 3 bases and J by 0 bases, with 17 bases between. CDR3 loop: CASSMGVTGRLNTEAFF. CDR3 nucleotide sequence: TGTGCCAGTAGTATGGGAGTGACGGGCAGATTGAACACTGAAGCTTTCTTT.

The chain links TRBV7-8 to TRBJ2-3, with D possibly being TRBD1 (6 bases). The V and J ends lost 1 base and 2 bases respectively, with 16 bases between them. The germline V gene has CDR1 SGHVS and CDR2 FQNEAQ. This CDR3 region has 17 residues. CDR3 coding DNA: TGTGCCAGCAGCTTAGAACAGGGCCCACAATCCACAGATACGCAGTATTTT. Translation: CASSLEQGPQSTDTQYF. The full variable domain, rest sourced from reference TRBV7-8 and TRBJ2-3, is GAGVSQSPRYKVAKRGQDVALRCDPISGHVSLFWYQQALGQGPEFLTYFQNEAQLDKSGLPSDRFFAERPEGSVSTLKIQRTQQEDSAVYLCASSLEQGPQSTDTQYFGPGTRLTVL.

This chain connects TRBV7-9 to TRBJ2-7, with 7 nucleotides matching TRBD1. The CDR3 covers 15 residues. The V gene end was trimmed by 4 bases and the J gene end by 3 bases; junction bases not matched to a gene: 9. Germline V gene lookup returns CDR1 SEHNR and CDR2 FQNEAQ (reference sequence). CDR3 sequence reads: CASSSSATGFYEQYF. The CDR3 nucleotides are TGTGCCAGCAGCTCATCGGCGACAGGGTTCTACGAGCAGTACTTC.

This sequence joins TRBV18 and TRBJ1-1; 7 positions agree with TRBD1. The trim removed 3 bases at V and 3 bases at J, leaving 4 bases unmatched. CDR1 is KGHSH and CDR2 is LQKENI in the germline V gene. This CDR3 is built from 14 residues. The CDR3 reads CASSPATGDTEAFF. DNA of the CDR3: TGTGCCAGCTCACCGGCCACAGGGGACACTGAAGCTTTCTTT.

This clone appeared once. This chain joins TRBV21-1 and TRBJ1-4. TRBV21-1 is a listed pseudogene. The CDR3 has 17 residues. This CDR3 is CASSARHGGPTNEKLFF. CDR3 DNA: TGTGCCAGCAGCGCCCGACATGGGGGTCCGACTAATGAAAAACTGTTTTTT.

The chain carries TRBV4-1 and TRBJ2-7; D ambiguous. The CDR3 totals 15 residues. The germline V gene encodes CDR1 MGHRA and CDR2 YSYEKL. Trimming cost V 1 base and J 2 bases, with 12 bases left between them. This chain's CDR3 is CASSQGSASTYEQYF. DNA for the CDR3: TGCGCCAGCAGCCAAGGCTCCGCATCCACCTACGAGCAGTACTTC.

The V and J genes are TRBV7-3 and TRBJ2-7, with D maybe TRBD1 (6 bases). The germline CDR1 and CDR2 sequences are SGHTA and FQGTGA. The CDR3 loop spans 14 amino acids. The V and J ends lost 6 bases and 3 bases respectively, with 15 bases between them. CDR3 protein: CASSYTGSDYEQYF. Here the CDR3 DNA reads TGTGCCAGCAGTTATACAGGGTCGGACTACGAGCAGTACTTC.

The J gene is TRBJ2-2, the V gene TRBV7-3; D is ambiguous. Germline CDR1 reads SGHTA; CDR2 reads FQGTGA. The CDR3 is 17 amino acids. The V gene lost 0 bases and the J gene lost 6 bases, with 17 bases spanning the gap. The CDR3 loop is CASSLTSSRAKSGELFF. In DNA, the CDR3 is TGTGCCAGCAGCTTAACTTCTTCTAGGGCTAAATCCGGGGAGCTGTTTTTT.

The rearrangement joins TRBV19 to TRBJ2-3, with TRBD1 identical over 9 bases. V was pared by 6 bases and J by 4 bases, with 5 bases of the junction left unmatched. The CDR3 is 14 amino acids. CDR1 is LNHDA, CDR2 SQIVND, per germline (reference sequence). The CDR3 nucleotides are TGTGCCAGTAGGAGGGACAGGGTGGCAGATACGCAGTATTTT. Translation: CASRRDRVADTQYF.

The J gene is TRBJ2-7, the V gene TRBV28; the D gene is possibly TRBD2 (7 bases). Germline V gene sequence: CDR1 MDHEN, CDR2 SYDVKM. Trimming removed 3 bases from V and 3 bases from J, with 15 bases in between. The CDR3 extends over 15 amino acids. CDR3 bases: TGTGCCAGCAGTTTTTGGGGGAGGGGGGACTACGAGCAGTACTTC. Protein product: CASSFWGRGDYEQYF.

This chain joins TRBV6-5 and TRBJ2-7, with D perhaps TRBD1 (6 bases). The CDR3 has 14 residues. Trimming removed 5 bases at V and 2 bases at J, with 13 bases between. Germline V gene sequence: CDR1 MNHEY, CDR2 SVGAGI. The CDR3 nucleotides are TGTGCCAGCAGTAATACAGGGATCACCTACGAGCAGTACTTC. Protein sequence: CASSNTGITYEQYF.

V and J are TRBV11-1 and TRBJ1-1; D gene unclear. Trimming removed 2 bases at V and 8 bases at J, with 9 bases between. The CDR3 loop spans 12 amino acids. Germline V lookup: CDR1 SGHAT, CDR2 FQDESV (reference sequence). The CDR3 protein is CASSLLAREAFF. The CDR3, as DNA: TGTGCCAGCAGCTTACTGGCCAGGGAAGCTTTCTTT. Complete variable domain (other parts from reference TRBV11-1 and TRBJ1-1): EAEVAQSPRYKITEKSQAVAFWCDPISGHATLYWYRQILGQGPELLVQFQDESVVDDSQLPKDRFSAERLKGVDSTLKIQPAELGDSAMYLCASSLLAREAFFGQGTRLTVV.

V gene TRBV7-2 combines with J gene TRBJ2-1; D ambiguous. The V end lost 7 bases, the J end lost 9 bases, and 25 bases lay between the germline ends. This CDR3 has 16 amino acids. Germline assignment: CDR1 SGHTA and CDR2 FQGNSA. For the CDR3, the DNA is TGTGCCAGCACCTTTGCTCCAAAAAGAGACGAGCGTGAGCAGTTCTTC. This sequence encodes CASTFAPKRDEREQFF.

V usage is TRBV18 and J usage is TRBJ1-1; tentative D call: TRBD1 (5 bases). Germline values: CDR1 KGHSH, CDR2 LQKENI. V lost 1 base, J lost 1 base, and 7 bases lay in between. The CDR3 is made up of 14 amino acids. The CDR3 sequence is CASSPHQGNTEAFF. The DNA of the CDR3 is TGTGCCAGCTCACCACATCAGGGGAACACTGAAGCTTTCTTT.

This clone was detected a few times. This sequence joins TRBV18 and TRBJ1-1; D is uncertain. Per germline, CDR1 KGHSH and CDR2 LQKENI. The ends were cut back, 3 bases at V and 4 bases at J, with 18 bases in the middle. This CDR3 spans 16 amino acids. The CDR3 DNA reads TGTGCCAGCTCACCCTACAGACTGGAGCTGGGCACTGAAGCTTTCTTT. The encoded protein is CASSPYRLELGTEAFF.

This chain connects TRBV25-1 to TRBJ2-5; TRBD2 might be the D (6 bases). The germline V gene has CDR1 MGHDK and CDR2 SYGVNS. CDR3 size: 15 residues. V lost 3 bases and J 4 bases, leaving 15 bases between the germline ends. The CDR3 sequence is CASSDPGAGRETQYF. In DNA, the CDR3 is TGTGCCAGCAGTGATCCCGGGGCCGGGAGAGAGACCCAGTACTTC.

The rearrangement joins TRBV18 to TRBJ2-7; TRBD1 matches 8 bases. From germline, CDR1 is KGHSH and CDR2 LQKENI. The CDR3 length is 13 residues. Trimming took 5 bases from V and 3 from J; bases not matched to a gene: 3. The CDR3 here is CASSTGQGYEQYF. The CDR3 coding sequence is TGTGCCAGCTCAACCGGACAGGGCTACGAGCAGTACTTC.

The genes are TRBV11-2 and TRBJ2-3; 10 positions agree with TRBD1. This CDR3 region has 16 residues. The V segment lost 5 bases and the J segment 0 bases; nucleotides outside the gene matches: 5. CDR1 and CDR2 from the germline V gene are SGHAT and FQNNGV. CDR3 residues: CASSPTGGLSTDTQYF. Here the CDR3 DNA reads TGTGCCAGCAGCCCGACAGGGGGCCTCAGCACAGATACGCAGTATTTT.

V gene TRBV9 combines with J gene TRBJ1-2, with TRBD1 as a possible D gene (5 bases). This CDR3 region has 15 residues. Germline lookup yields CDR1 SGDLS and CDR2 YYNGEE. V was pared by 5 bases and J by 6 bases, with 20 bases between. The CDR3 DNA follows: TGTGCCAGCAGTCTCAGCCCGGGGCCGGGTAATGGCTACACCTTC. Amino acid sequence: CASSLSPGPGNGYTF. Full variable domain (rest looked up from reference TRBV9 and TRBJ1-2): DSGVTQTPKHLITATGQRVTLRCSPRSGDLSVYWYQQSLDQGLQFLIQYYNGEERAKGNILERFSAQQFPDLHSELNLSSLELGDSALYFCASSLSPGPGNGYTFGSGTRLTVV.

This sequence joins TRBV5-4 and TRBJ1-3; TRBD1 might be the D (5 bases). V was trimmed by 3 bases and J by 0 bases, leaving 7 bases between them. Germline V gives CDR1 SGHNT, CDR2 YYREEE (reference sequence). CDR3 length: 14 residues. Written as DNA, the CDR3 is TGTGCCAGCAGCTCTCAGGGCTCTGGAAACACCATATATTTT. Translated: CASSSQGSGNTIYF.

This clone was found once. The chain carries TRBV6-6 and TRBJ1-1; D is perhaps TRBD1 (5 bases). CDR1 is MNHNY and CDR2 is SVGAGI in the germline V gene (reference sequence). The CDR3 runs to 15 residues. V dropped 0 bases and J dropped 3 bases, with 11 bases sitting between them. The CDR3 region is CASSYSAGRHTEAFF. The DNA of the CDR3 is TGTGCCAGCAGTTACTCGGCGGGACGACACACTGAAGCTTTCTTT.

The chain carries TRBV18 and TRBJ1-5; 9 positions agree with TRBD1. The CDR3 is made up of 17 amino acids. Germline V gene data show CDR1 as KGHSH and CDR2 as LQKENI. Trimming cost V 4 bases and J 5 bases; bases outside gene matches: 12. CDR3 bases: TGTGCCAGCTCACTCGATCGCCGGGACAGGGTCGATCAGCCCCAGCATTTT. As protein: CASSLDRRDRVDQPQHF.

This sequence joins TRBV14 and TRBJ1-1, with D hard to call. Germline CDR1 SGHDN, CDR2 FVKESK. The length of the CDR3 is 13 residues. V lost 0 bases to trimming and J lost 5 bases, with 7 bases between them. In DNA, the CDR3 is TGTGCCAGCAGCCAAGAGATCAGAACTGAAGCTTTCTTT. Residues: CASSQEIRTEAFF.